The rows below give T cell receptor beta chains drawn from one sample of a study of T cells expressing NK-cell markers. TCRdb re-analyzed the 5' RACE reads; it lists each CDR3 protein once, without DNA. The table for this sample gives around 100,000 distinct CDR3 sequences. Material for sequencing was blood T cells: a sorted CD56 or NKG2C T cell subset, CD4+ or CD8+ T cells, or bulk PBMC T cells (not recorded which). All receptors derive from a woman aged 18 to 69 in good health. Both conserved end residues are part of each CDR3.

V	J	length	CDR3
TRBV9	TRBJ2-1	15	CASSLTPSSYNEQFF
TRBV27	TRBJ2-3	12	CASSTRTDTQYF
TRBV7-9	TRBJ1-1	15	CASSLSGGLLTEAFF
TRBV27	TRBJ2-2	11	CASSESGELFF
TRBV5-4	TRBJ1-2	14	CASSLLSAVYGYTF
TRBV6-2/TRBV6-3	TRBJ1-1	14	CASSVHRGSTEAFF
TRBV24-1	TRBJ2-1	12	CATKDSYNEQFF
TRBV4-2	TRBJ1-2	16	CASSPLFAGGSHGYTF
TRBV28	TRBJ2-1	17	CASSTPTQAVAYNEQFF
TRBV29-1	TRBJ2-7	17	CSVEAGTSGTGEREQYF
TRBV7-2	TRBJ2-1	17	CASSSHAAVSVYNEQFF
TRBV20-1	TRBJ1-1	17	CIFRGGLGSIMNTEAFF
TRBV7-2	TRBJ1-4	15	CASSPFGSDYEKLFF
TRBV11-2	TRBJ1-2	12	CASSVQGDGYTF
TRBV4-3	TRBJ2-1	16	CASSSPGLAGGHEQFF
TRBV9	TRBJ2-1	15	CASSPDRREVGEQFF
TRBV15	TRBJ2-3	16	CATSSRDRDHGDTQYF
TRBV9	TRBJ2-3	14	CASSVDGSTDTQYF
TRBV20-1	TRBJ2-5	13	CSAREVRVETQYF
TRBV29-1	TRBJ1-5	14	CSVRGTGVYQPQHF
TRBV28	TRBJ2-1	18	CASSLNYPGKRNGNEQFF
TRBV30	TRBJ2-2	13	CASPGGGTGELFF
TRBV7-2	TRBJ2-5	17	CASSPGGLVDLLETQYF
TRBV5-5	TRBJ2-2	14	CASSTWDIAGELFF
TRBV25-1	TRBJ2-5	15	CASSIPLAGGETQYF
TRBV10-3	TRBJ2-7	16	CAISDPTSGRADEQYF
TRBV14	TRBJ2-7	13	CASGESMGPEQYF
TRBV12-3/TRBV12-4	TRBJ2-2	16	CAVPPAGASNTGELFF
TRBV29-1	TRBJ1-3	13	CSIRGDSGNTIYF
TRBV7-3	TRBJ2-1	13	CASSLWPKDEQFF
TRBV7-2	TRBJ2-7	14	CASSLDSSSYEQYF
TRBV6-1	TRBJ2-7	17	CASSENGEDRGLYEQYF
TRBV19	TRBJ2-2	15	CASSHGTGNTGELFF
TRBV12-3/TRBV12-4	TRBJ2-3	14	CASFLRELPDTQYF
TRBV28	TRBJ2-1	16	CASSSPVVADHNEQFF
TRBV19	TRBJ1-1	12	CASSIGNTEAFF
TRBV29-1	TRBJ2-7	13	CSVEATGSYEQYF
TRBV11-2	TRBJ2-5	16	CASSPAWAAYQETQYF
TRBV19	TRBJ2-1	16	CASSILAGSSYNEQFF
TRBV12-3/TRBV12-4	TRBJ2-1	14	CASSPGPGGNEQFF
TRBV6-5	TRBJ2-2	15	CASSYGLAGAGELFF
TRBV15	TRBJ1-4	15	CATSSGQGRNEKLFF
TRBV5-6	TRBJ2-1	11	CASRIGGEQFF
TRBV12-3/TRBV12-4	TRBJ2-5	15	CASRISGETQETQYF
TRBV12-3/TRBV12-4	TRBJ1-1	16	CASSLARGPWAAEAFF
TRBV19	TRBJ1-1	12	CASSVGRTEAFF
TRBV24-1	TRBJ2-1	15	CATSDRDSNYNEQFF
TRBV20-1	TRBJ2-1	14	CSAPTSGGANEQFF
TRBV11-1	TRBJ2-3	20	CASSFPTNLARIPETDTQYF
TRBV4-1	TRBJ2-1	16	CASSQGGTRSYNEQFF
TRBV7-2	TRBJ2-3	12	CASSPYGDTQYF
TRBV12-3/TRBV12-4	TRBJ1-2	11	CASTQSNGYTF
TRBV3-1	TRBJ2-1	14	CASSPISLNNEQFF
TRBV5-1	TRBJ2-1	16	CASSVGLALLYNEQFF
TRBV29-1	TRBJ2-2	14	CSVAADTNTGELFF